A selection of T cell receptor beta chains follows, all from one sample in a study of cytomegalovirus exposure and HLA in healthy donors. Repertoires were generated with immunoSEQ multiplex PCR, while TCRdb's copy carries only in-frame clones and drops some. The data show some 200,000 clones, approximately 88% seen once. Sequenced material: PBMCs. The receptors originated from a woman between 45 and 65 years old in good health and CMV-seropositive. CDR3s include the opening cysteine and the closing phenylalanine or tryptophan. Fields, in order: CDR3 length, J gene, V gene, CDR3 protein.

len: 16
j_gene: TRBJ1-2
v_gene: TRBV6-5
CDR3aa: CASSYFSGQINYGYTF

len: 17
j_gene: TRBJ2-3
v_gene: TRBV2
CDR3aa: CASSWGLTGRSTDTQYF

len: 15
j_gene: TRBJ1-5
v_gene: TRBV6-6
CDR3aa: CASSTYRGGNQPQHF

len: 14
j_gene: TRBJ1-1
v_gene: TRBV2
CDR3aa: CASVREIQNTEAFF

len: 14
j_gene: TRBJ2-2
v_gene: TRBV7-3
CDR3aa: CASSTGLGPGELFF

len: 15
j_gene: TRBJ1-2
v_gene: TRBV7-9
CDR3aa: CASSLQIRGESGYTF

len: 13
j_gene: TRBJ2-1
v_gene: TRBV7-9
CDR3aa: CASSSLVGGEQFF

len: 15
j_gene: TRBJ1-5
v_gene: TRBV7-2
CDR3aa: CASSLAGEGGQPQHF

len: 16
j_gene: TRBJ1-4
v_gene: TRBV15
CDR3aa: CATSREPPRAGEKLFF

len: 13
j_gene: TRBJ1-3
v_gene: TRBV6-5
CDR3aa: CASSRGPGNTIYF

len: 15
j_gene: TRBJ2-3
v_gene: TRBV5-1
CDR3aa: CASIPGLAGTDTQYF

len: 13
j_gene: TRBJ1-3
v_gene: TRBV6-5
CDR3aa: CASRRGGGNTIYF

len: 12
j_gene: TRBJ2-3
v_gene: TRBV7-9
CDR3aa: CSSRIPGDTQYF

len: 14
j_gene: TRBJ2-5
v_gene: TRBV6-1
CDR3aa: CASSTLAGSETQYF

len: 16
j_gene: TRBJ2-7
v_gene: TRBV5-1
CDR3aa: CASSSRGSGGSYEQYF

len: 16
j_gene: TRBJ2-1
v_gene: TRBV5-6
CDR3aa: CASSPRTGSMHNEQFF

len: 15
j_gene: TRBJ2-3
v_gene: TRBV10-3
CDR3aa: CAISESRGGADTQYF

len: 18
j_gene: TRBJ2-1
v_gene: TRBV4-2
CDR3aa: CASSPPGREWDSYNEQFF

len: 14
j_gene: TRBJ2-2
v_gene: TRBV4-3
CDR3aa: CASSRTGGTGELFF

len: 17
j_gene: TRBJ2-3
v_gene: TRBV4-2
CDR3aa: CASSQERGTGSTDTQYF

len: 17
j_gene: TRBJ1-3
v_gene: TRBV4-1
CDR3aa: CASSQLHAGDGGNTIYF

len: 11
j_gene: TRBJ2-1
v_gene: TRBV7-9
CDR3aa: CASSLADEQFF

len: 16
j_gene: TRBJ1-4
v_gene: TRBV7-2
CDR3aa: CASSLEREELGEKLFF

len: 15
j_gene: TRBJ2-5
v_gene: TRBV6-1
CDR3aa: CASRLGQGPGETQYF

len: 16
j_gene: TRBJ2-2
v_gene: TRBV6-6
CDR3aa: CASRPTTRRDSGELFF

len: 11
j_gene: TRBJ2-7
v_gene: TRBV29-1
CDR3aa: CSVDVTGEQYF

len: 15
j_gene: TRBJ1-4
v_gene: TRBV6-1
CDR3aa: CASSQPGQPNEKLFF

len: 15
j_gene: TRBJ1-5
v_gene: TRBV9
CDR3aa: CASSVAGQENQPQHF

len: 15
j_gene: TRBJ2-2
v_gene: TRBV4-2
CDR3aa: CASSQEGANTGELFF

len: 14
j_gene: TRBJ1-4
v_gene: TRBV18
CDR3aa: CASSPPGPNEKLFF

len: 15
j_gene: TRBJ2-3
v_gene: TRBV25-1
CDR3aa: CASSQLAGAPPTQYF

len: 14
j_gene: TRBJ1-2
v_gene: TRBV15
CDR3aa: CATSGDSVYYGYTF

len: 13
j_gene: TRBJ2-3
v_gene: TRBV7-3
CDR3aa: CASSPPAADTQYF

len: 15
j_gene: TRBJ2-7
v_gene: TRBV15
CDR3aa: CATSRGGTGTYEQYF

len: 13
j_gene: TRBJ2-7
v_gene: TRBV10-3
CDR3aa: CAINKQGSHEQYF

len: 13
j_gene: TRBJ2-7
v_gene: TRBV11-3
CDR3aa: CASRKYRHYEQYF

len: 17
j_gene: TRBJ1-1
v_gene: TRBV7-2
CDR3aa: CASSSRGLTGGAREAFF

len: 15
j_gene: TRBJ2-3
v_gene: TRBV5-1
CDR3aa: CASSLGQGLTDTQYF